The 27 T cell receptor beta chains presented below share a single source sample, sequenced in a study of blood T cells in healthy people across ages. The second PCR ran roughly 6 to 12 cycles with a sample-barcoded 5' primer and J-beta primers. TCRdb passed the 5' RACE reads through MiXCR, listing each CDR3 protein once. In the table there are over 1.5 million distinct CDR3 sequences, roughly 52% of which are singletons. Material: blood. Source of these receptors: a woman aged 40 to 50 in good health.

This clonotype has only a few counts. This may be a read error, as it is one base from a much larger clone. The CDR3 reads CATTPGQGAYEQYF. The CDR3 DNA follows: TGTGCCACCACCCCGGGACAGGGGGCTTACGAGCAGTACTTC. The chain combines TRBV15 with TRBJ2-7, with TRBD1 identical over 12 bases. The germline V gene encodes CDR1 LNHNV and CDR2 YYDKDF (reference sequence). Trimming cost V 7 bases and J 4 bases; bases outside gene matches: 5. There are 14 residues in the CDR3.

The chain employs TRBV24-1 and TRBJ1-1; D is ambiguous. Trimming removed 4 bases at V and 4 bases at J, with 6 bases between. The V gene's germline CDR1 is KGHDR and CDR2 SFDVKD. The CDR3 covers 12 residues. This chain's CDR3 is CATSDGVTEAFF. CDR3 bases: TGTGCCACCAGTGACGGGGTCACTGAAGCTTTCTTT.

The chain recombines TRBV20-1 with TRBJ2-1; 7 bases agree with TRBD1. CDR1 is DFQATT, CDR2 SNEGSKA, per germline (reference sequence). This CDR3 has 13 amino acids. V was pared by 3 bases and J by 12 bases, with 11 bases of the junction left unmatched. The CDR3 region is CSARGQSIRGQFF. The CDR3 nucleotides read TGCAGTGCTAGGGGACAGAGTATAAGAGGGCAGTTCTTC.

V and J are TRBV28 and TRBJ2-1, with 7 bases matching TRBD1. CDR3 length: 17 amino acids. CDR1 and CDR2 (germline): MDHEN, SYDVKM. J lost 7 bases, V lost 8 bases, and 20 bases had no gene match. CDR3 sequence (DNA): TGTGCCAGCGAGGGGGCAAACGGGCTCACACCGCGGAATGAGCAGTTCTTC. Amino acids: CASEGANGLTPRNEQFF.

This clonotype has only a few counts. V is TRBV4-2 and J is TRBJ1-2, with D possibly being TRBD1 (5 bases). CDR1 is LGHNA and CDR2 is YNFKEQ in the germline V gene. CDR3 length: 15 amino acids. V was shortened by 0 bases and J by 4 bases, with 12 bases between the two germline ends. The CDR3 DNA is TGTGCCAGCAGCCAAGATTTAAGACAGCTCTATGGCTACACCTTC. Amino acid sequence: CASSQDLRQLYGYTF.

This clonotype was counted a few times. The chain employs TRBV29-1 and TRBJ2-1, with 11 bases identical to TRBD1. This CDR3 is 15 amino acids long. V dropped 6 bases and J dropped 2; count of bases not matched to a gene: 6. Germline V gives CDR1 SQVTM, CDR2 ANQGSEA. This CDR3 reads CSVDGTGGTYNEQFF. The CDR3 nucleotides are TGCAGCGTAGACGGGACAGGGGGAACCTACAATGAGCAGTTCTTC.

The chain is built from TRBV29-1 and TRBJ2-1; 7 bases agree with TRBD2. Looked up from germline, CDR1 is SQVTM and CDR2 is ANQGSEA. V lost 7 bases to trimming and J lost 4 bases; unmatched junction nucleotides: 10. The CDR3 has 14 amino acids. CDR3: CSAGLTGGYNEQFF. CDR3 nucleotide sequence: TGCAGCGCCGGACTAACGGGGGGATACAATGAGCAGTTCTTC.

There are a few counts of this clonotype. V usage is TRBV29-1 and J usage is TRBJ2-7, with 10 bases aligning to TRBD2. This CDR3 contains 15 residues. V lost 2 bases, J lost 2 bases, and 6 bases stayed unmatched. The germline V gene has CDR1 SQVTM and CDR2 ANQGSEA. DNA of the CDR3: TGCAGCGTTGAAAGTACTAGCGGGGCGACCTACGAGCAGTACTTC. This translates into CSVESTSGATYEQYF.

The rearrangement joins TRBV12-5 to TRBJ1-2; D unresolved. CDR1 is LGHNT and CDR2 is FRNRAP in the germline V gene. This CDR3 region has 14 residues. V dropped 4 bases and J dropped 4 bases, with 13 bases sitting between them. The CDR3 nucleotides are TGTGCTAGTGGTTCTTCGGGGAACCCCTATGGCTACACCTTC. It is translated as CASGSSGNPYGYTF. The whole variable domain, remainder taken from reference TRBV12-5 and TRBJ1-2, is DARVTQTPRHKVTEMGQEVTMRCQPILGHNTVFWYRQTMMQGLELLAYFRNRAPLDDSGMPKDRFSAEMPDATLATLKIQPSEPRDSAVYFCASGSSGNPYGYTFGSGTRLTVV.

Comments on this clonotype: The junction departs from germline at one end; a sequencing error may be responsible. The V and J genes are TRBV7-2 and TRBJ2-3, with D possibly being TRBD2 (6 bases). Germline V lookup: CDR1 SGHTA, CDR2 FQGNSA. The CDR3 extends over 15 amino acids. This chain's CDR3 is CASSTGTGATDTRYF. DNA of the CDR3: TGTGCCAGCAGCACCGGGACTGGAGCCACAGATACGCGGTATTTT.

The CDR3 coding sequence is TGCGCCAGCAGCCAAGAGTACTCCTACGAGCAGTACTTC. Its protein product is CASSQEYSYEQYF. This chain joins TRBV4-3 and TRBJ2-7; no definite D call. The CDR3 runs 13 residues. V dropped 0 bases and J dropped 0 bases, with 3 bases sitting between them. Germline V CDR1 and CDR2: LGHNA, YSLEER.

The chain couples TRBV6-2 or TRBV6-3 to TRBJ2-1; perhaps D is TRBD1 or TRBD2 (5 bases each). Germline CDR1 is MNHEY and CDR2 is SVGEGT. This CDR3 comprises 16 residues. The V and J ends lost 6 bases and 8 bases respectively, with 23 bases between them. In DNA form, the CDR3 reads TGTGCCAGCAGCACCCGGGGACGGAATGGTGTGGATGAGCAGTTCTTC. It encodes CASSTRGRNGVDEQFF.

The genes are TRBV20-1 and TRBJ2-3; D unresolved. Germline CDR1 is DFQATT and CDR2 is SNEGSKA (reference sequence). Trimming removed 4 bases from V and 1 base from J, with 9 bases in between. This CDR3 has 13 residues. The CDR3 spells CSAKRRRTDTQYF. The CDR3 bases are TGCAGTGCTAAACGGCGCCGCACAGATACGCAGTATTTT.

The gene calls are TRBV12-3 or TRBV12-4 and TRBJ1-5, with 11 nucleotides matching TRBD1. V was pared by 8 bases and J by 7 bases, with 10 bases of the junction left unmatched. This CDR3 has 15 residues. As DNA, the CDR3 is TGTGCCAGCGGCAATGGACAGGGGGCAAACCAGCCCCAGCATTTT. It specifies CASGNGQGANQPQHF.

V usage is TRBV12-3 or TRBV12-4 and J usage is TRBJ2-5; possible D gene TRBD2, 6 bases. V lost 5 bases and J 5 bases, leaving 18 bases between the germline ends. This CDR3 has 15 amino acids. CDR3 residues: CASSLRDLRQETQYF. The CDR3 DNA is TGTGCCAGCAGTCTGCGGGACCTAAGGCAGGAGACCCAGTACTTC.

V is TRBV6-1 and J is TRBJ2-4; the match to TRBD2 covers 9 bases. The end of the DNA fits TRBJ2-7 better, so the J call may be wrong. Germline CDR1 is MNHNS and CDR2 is SASEGT. The CDR3 is made up of 14 amino acids. The CDR3 region is CASSTASGIGEQYF. As DNA, the CDR3 is TGTGCCAGCTCTACGGCTAGCGGGATAGGCGAGCAGTACTTC.

The chain couples TRBV5-1 to TRBJ2-5, with D possibly being TRBD2 (6 bases). There are 15 residues in the CDR3. Trimming removed 3 bases from V and 0 bases from J, with 12 bases in between. Germline V gene data show CDR1 as SGHRS and CDR2 as YFSETQ. The DNA for the CDR3 is TGCGCCAGCAGCTCGGTGGAGGGGTACCAAGAGACCCAGTACTTC. Protein sequence: CASSSVEGYQETQYF.

This clonotype was seen repeatedly, ten times or more. This chain uses TRBV7-9 with TRBJ2-7; D is possibly TRBD2 (5 bases). Per the germline V gene, CDR1 is SEHNR and CDR2 is FQNEAQ (reference sequence). The ends were cut back, 3 bases at V and 3 bases at J, with 9 bases in the middle. The CDR3 extends over 13 amino acids. CDR3: CASSFKGSYEQYF. DNA of the CDR3: TGTGCCAGCAGCTTTAAAGGGAGCTACGAGCAGTACTTC.

The V and J genes are TRBV5-4 and TRBJ2-1; 10 bases line up with TRBD1. The CDR3 extends over 15 amino acids. With V trimmed by 4 bases and J by 6 bases, 7 bases remained unmatched. Germline loops: CDR1 SGHNT, CDR2 YYREEE (reference sequence). The chain's CDR3 is CASSPTGTGVNEQFF. The CDR3 DNA sequence: TGTGCCAGCAGCCCAACCGGGACAGGGGTCAATGAGCAGTTCTTC.

This clonotype was detected a few times. J is TRBJ2-1 and V is TRBV5-5, with TRBD1 matching over 10 bases. The CDR3 totals 14 residues. Germline CDR1 SGHKS, CDR2 YYEKEE (reference sequence). V shed 4 bases, J shed 8 bases, and the junction held 6 bases outside the gene matches. CDR3 amino acids: CASSLGQGGYEQFF. The CDR3 DNA follows: TGTGCCAGCAGCCTCGGACAGGGGGGGTATGAGCAGTTCTTC.

The chain combines TRBV20-1 with TRBJ1-4; TRBD1 matches at 8 bases. Trimming removed 7 bases from V and 11 bases from J; junction bases left unmatched: 6. The CDR3 contains 11 residues. CDR1 is DFQATT and CDR2 is SNEGSKA in the germline V gene (reference sequence). The CDR3 bases are TGCAGTGGACACAGGGGGGAGAAACTGTTTTTT. Its protein is CSGHRGEKLFF.

The gene calls are TRBV20-1 and TRBJ1-1; D is unclear. The CDR3 loop spans 11 amino acids. The V gene's germline CDR1 is DFQATT and CDR2 SNEGSKA (reference sequence). V gave up 5 bases and J gave up 7 bases, with 11 bases separating them. This CDR3 reads CSAPNTLEAFF. CDR3 in DNA: TGCAGTGCTCCTAATACCCTTGAAGCTTTCTTT.

The rearrangement uses TRBV20-1 and TRBJ1-5; D is uncertain. The CDR3 sequence is 15 residues long. V was cut by 1 base and J by 4 bases, with 14 bases left in between. Per the germline V gene, CDR1 is DFQATT and CDR2 is SNEGSKA (reference sequence). CDR3 nucleotide sequence: TGCAGTGCTAGAGGGATAGGGCTACCAAATCAGCCCCAGCATTTT. Residues: CSARGIGLPNQPQHF.

The rearrangement joins TRBV12-3 or TRBV12-4 to TRBJ1-2; 7 bases line up with TRBD1. This CDR3 spans 15 amino acids. Germline trimming cut 6 bases from V and 4 bases from J; bases unmatched to any gene: 11. CDR3: CASSPLPGQFYGYTF. Written as DNA, the CDR3 is TGTGCCAGCAGCCCCCTCCCGGGACAGTTCTATGGCTACACCTTC.

Only one count was recorded for this clonotype. This chain links TRBV4-1 with TRBJ2-5, with TRBD1 as a possible D gene (5 bases). Germline CDR1 and CDR2: MGHRA and YSYEKL. Between the trimmed V and J ends, which lost 4 bases and 3 bases, there was a span of 12 bases. The CDR3 loop spans 14 amino acids. CDR3 amino acids: CASSLQGVEETQYF. Here the CDR3 DNA reads TGCGCCAGCAGCCTACAAGGGGTGGAAGAGACCCAGTACTTC.

This clonotype was counted a few times. This chain links TRBV9 with TRBJ2-5; 9 bases agree with TRBD1. The DNA end lines up better with TRBJ2-7; the J call may be wrong. The CDR3 loop spans 13 amino acids. Germline-derived CDR1 and CDR2 are SGDLS and YYNGEE. CDR3 DNA sequence: TGTGCCAGCAGCATTGGGACAGGGACCGAGCAGTACTTC. Translation gives CASSIGTGTEQYF.

The rearrangement joins TRBV2 to TRBJ2-7, with 7 positions matching TRBD1. There are 11 residues in the CDR3. The trim removed 10 bases at V and 1 base at J, leaving 1 base unmatched. Germline assignment: CDR1 SNHLY and CDR2 FYNNEI. CDR3 amino acids: CATTGSYEQYF. The CDR3 coding sequence is TGTGCCACGACAGGGTCCTACGAGCAGTACTTC.